Shown below are 3 T cell receptor beta chains from a single sample sequenced in a study of blood T cells in healthy people across ages. A J-beta primer mix and a sample-barcoded 5' primer were used in a second PCR of about 6 to 12 cycles. A single record per CDR3 protein comes from TCRdb applying MiXCR to the 5' RACE reads. The profile shows 710,000 or so distinct CDR3 sequences, 22% of them singletons. Sequencing used blood. Receptors were obtained from an older man in good health.

The J gene is TRBJ2-1, the V gene TRBV20-1; D might be TRBD2 (6 bases). Germline CDR1 is DFQATT and CDR2 is SNEGSKA (reference sequence). The CDR3 totals 11 residues. The V end lost 6 bases, the J end lost 10 bases, and 13 bases lay between the germline ends. The CDR3 loop is CSAPPGEEQFF. CDR3 nucleotide sequence: TGCAGTGCCCCCCCGGGGGAAGAGCAGTTCTTC.

The table lists this clonotype with a few counts. This chain connects TRBV12-3 or TRBV12-4 to TRBJ1-1; 9 bases are a match to TRBD1. The CDR3 is 16 residues long. Trimming at V came to 6 bases and at J to 6 bases, leaving 14 bases not matched to a gene. The CDR3 protein is CASRRGSGQGRAEAFF. The DNA of the CDR3 is TGTGCCAGCAGGCGGGGTAGCGGACAGGGGAGGGCTGAAGCTTTCTTT.

The rearrangement uses TRBV6-6 and TRBJ2-6; a weak D match, TRBD2 (5 bases). The V end lost 6 bases, the J end lost 4 bases, and 13 bases lay between the germline ends. The CDR3 runs to 15 residues. Germline V gene data show CDR1 as MNHNY and CDR2 as SVGAGI (reference sequence). As DNA, the CDR3 is TGTGCCAGCAGAGAACACTCGGGGGGGGCCAACGTCCTGACTTTC. Its protein is CASREHSGGANVLTF.